The TCR beta chain described here comes from a study of low-dose radiotherapy and immunotherapy resistance in tumors. The time point was: before trial treatment. The donors, trial participants, received nivolumab, ipilimumab, aspirin, low-dose cyclophosphamide and low-dose radiotherapy. The V end was cut by 11 bases, the J end by 0 bases, with 13 bases between. From germline, CDR1 is LNHDA and CDR2 SQIVND (reference sequence). This CDR3 is 13 amino acids long. First-strand cDNA used TRAV- and TRBV-specific primers, covering alpha and beta chains. Amplification of TCRs used a constant-region primer and V-primer adapter for about 20 PCR cycles. One entry per CDR3 protein, called by TCRdb with MiXCR from the reads. The sample holds tens of thousands of distinct CDR3 sequences; around 27% are singletons and the top ten take around 6%.

The chain employs TRBV19 and TRBJ1-1, with a weak D call TRBD1 (5 bases). The clonotype comes from a male donor with prostate cancer. Sequencing used PBMCs, obtained before treatment. The CDR3 region has the DNA TGTGCCGGTTCTTCGACAGTGAACACTGAAGCTTTCTTT. This sequence encodes CAGSSTVNTEAFF.